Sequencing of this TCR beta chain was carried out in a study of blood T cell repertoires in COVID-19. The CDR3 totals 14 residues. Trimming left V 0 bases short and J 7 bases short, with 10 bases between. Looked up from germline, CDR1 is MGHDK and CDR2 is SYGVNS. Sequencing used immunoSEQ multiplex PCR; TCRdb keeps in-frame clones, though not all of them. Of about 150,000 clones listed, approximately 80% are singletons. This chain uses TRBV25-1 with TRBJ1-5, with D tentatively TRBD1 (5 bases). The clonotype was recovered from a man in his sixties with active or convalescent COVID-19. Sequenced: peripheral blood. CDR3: CASSEYTRGQPQHF. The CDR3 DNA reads TGTGCCAGCAGTGAATATACCCGGGGGCAGCCCCAGCATTTT.